The sequence of this T cell receptor beta chain was determined in a study of tumor-infiltrating lymphocytes in oesophageal squamous cell carcinoma. TCRdb itself ran the PCR reads through MiXCR, one entry per CDR3 protein. This table has about 18,000 distinct CDR3 sequences, less than 55% appearing once. Details on this clonotype: Since a much larger clone is just one base distant, this may be a read error.

This CDR3 region has 15 residues. Trimming cost V 5 bases and J 7 bases; bases outside gene matches: 14. Germline CDR1 reads SGHVS; CDR2 reads FQNEAQ. The sequenced material came from blood. The chain has TRBV7-8 and TRBJ2-7; 7 positions match TRBD1. This clonotype originated in a female donor with esophageal squamous cell carcinoma. This CDR3 reads CASSQRDSSYNEQYF. DNA of the CDR3: TGTGCCAGCAGCCAAAGGGACAGCTCCTACAATGAGCAGTACTTC.